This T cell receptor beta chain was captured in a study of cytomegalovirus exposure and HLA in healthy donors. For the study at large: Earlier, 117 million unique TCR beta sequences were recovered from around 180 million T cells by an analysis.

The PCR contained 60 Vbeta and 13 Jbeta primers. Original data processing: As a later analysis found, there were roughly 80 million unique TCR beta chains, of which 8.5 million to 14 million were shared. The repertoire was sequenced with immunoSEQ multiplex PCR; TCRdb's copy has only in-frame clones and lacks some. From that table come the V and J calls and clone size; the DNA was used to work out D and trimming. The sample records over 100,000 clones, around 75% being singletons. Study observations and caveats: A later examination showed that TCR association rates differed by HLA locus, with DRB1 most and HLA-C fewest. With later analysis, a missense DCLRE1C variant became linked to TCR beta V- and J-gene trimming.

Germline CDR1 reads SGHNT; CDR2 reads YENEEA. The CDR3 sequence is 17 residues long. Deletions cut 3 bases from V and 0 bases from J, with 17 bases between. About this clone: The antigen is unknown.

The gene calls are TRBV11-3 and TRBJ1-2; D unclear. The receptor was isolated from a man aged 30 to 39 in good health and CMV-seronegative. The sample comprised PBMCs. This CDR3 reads CASSFQGGQKANYGYTF. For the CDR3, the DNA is TGTGCCAGCAGCTTCCAAGGCGGCCAGAAAGCTAACTATGGCTACACCTTC.